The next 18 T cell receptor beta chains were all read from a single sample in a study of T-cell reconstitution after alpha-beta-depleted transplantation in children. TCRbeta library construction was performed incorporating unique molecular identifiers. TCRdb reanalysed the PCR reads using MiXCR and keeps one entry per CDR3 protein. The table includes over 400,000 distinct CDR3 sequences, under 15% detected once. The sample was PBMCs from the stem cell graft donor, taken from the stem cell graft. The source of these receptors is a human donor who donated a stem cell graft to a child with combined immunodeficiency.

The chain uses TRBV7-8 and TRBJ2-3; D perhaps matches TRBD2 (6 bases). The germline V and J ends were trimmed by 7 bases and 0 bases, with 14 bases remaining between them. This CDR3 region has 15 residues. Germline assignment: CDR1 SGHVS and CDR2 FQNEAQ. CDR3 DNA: TGTGCCAGCAACTTCGGGACTCCCAGCACAGATACGCAGTATTTT. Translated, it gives CASNFGTPSTDTQYF. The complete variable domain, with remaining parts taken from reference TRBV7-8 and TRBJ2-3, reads GAGVSQSPRYKVAKRGQDVALRCDPISGHVSLFWYQQALGQGPEFLTYFQNEAQLDKSGLPSDRFFAERPEGSVSTLKIQRTQQEDSAVYLCASNFGTPSTDTQYFGPGTRLTVL.

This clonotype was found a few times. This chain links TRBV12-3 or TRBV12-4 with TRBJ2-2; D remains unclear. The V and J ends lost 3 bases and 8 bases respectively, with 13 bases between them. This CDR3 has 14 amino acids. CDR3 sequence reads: CASSFSPHAGELFF. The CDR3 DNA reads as TGTGCCAGCAGTTTCAGCCCTCACGCTGGGGAGCTGTTTTTT.

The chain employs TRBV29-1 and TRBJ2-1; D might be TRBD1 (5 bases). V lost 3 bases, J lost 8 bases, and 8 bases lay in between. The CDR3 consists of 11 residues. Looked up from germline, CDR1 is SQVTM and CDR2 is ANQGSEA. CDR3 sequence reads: CSVDRVHEQFF. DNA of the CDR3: TGCAGCGTTGACAGGGTTCATGAGCAGTTCTTC.

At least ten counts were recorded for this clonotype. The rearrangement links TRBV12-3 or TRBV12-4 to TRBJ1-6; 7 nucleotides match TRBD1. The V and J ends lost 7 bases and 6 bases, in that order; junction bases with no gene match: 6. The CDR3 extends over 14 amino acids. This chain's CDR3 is CASKRQGSNSPLHF. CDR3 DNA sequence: TGTGCCAGCAAGAGACAGGGAAGTAATTCACCCCTCCACTTT.

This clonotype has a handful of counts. CDR3 region: CASSLHQLADFTDTQYF. For the CDR3, the DNA is TGCGCCAGCAGCTTGCACCAACTAGCAGACTTCACAGATACGCAGTATTTT. This chain connects TRBV5-1 to TRBJ2-3; tentative D call: TRBD2 (6 bases). V gave up 1 base and J gave up 2 bases, with 17 bases separating them. The length of the CDR3 is 17 residues. Germline V gene data show CDR1 as SGHRS and CDR2 as YFSETQ.

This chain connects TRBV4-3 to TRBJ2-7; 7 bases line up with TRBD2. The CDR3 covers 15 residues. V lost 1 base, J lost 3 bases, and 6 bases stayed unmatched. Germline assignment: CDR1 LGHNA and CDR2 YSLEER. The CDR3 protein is CASSQGLARLYEQYF. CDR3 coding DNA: TGCGCCAGCAGCCAAGGACTAGCCCGGCTCTACGAGCAGTACTTC.

The CDR3 coding sequence is TGCGCCAGCAGCCAAGGGACAGGGGAGTGGGGGGCCAACGTCCTGACTTTC. This translates into CASSQGTGEWGANVLTF. This chain connects TRBV4-1 to TRBJ2-6, with 9 bases identical to TRBD1. J was trimmed by 4 bases and V by 1 base; bases with no gene match: 5. Germline assignment: CDR1 MGHRA and CDR2 YSYEKL. There are 17 residues in the CDR3.

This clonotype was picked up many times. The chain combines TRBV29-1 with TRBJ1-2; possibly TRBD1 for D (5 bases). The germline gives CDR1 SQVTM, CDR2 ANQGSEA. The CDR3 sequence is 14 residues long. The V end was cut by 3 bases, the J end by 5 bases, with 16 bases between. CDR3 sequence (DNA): TGCAGCGTTGACGGAGGGACTCTGGATTATGGCTACACCTTC. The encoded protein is CSVDGGTLDYGYTF. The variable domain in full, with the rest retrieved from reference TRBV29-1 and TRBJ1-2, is SAVISQKPSRDICQRGTSLTIQCQVDSQVTMMFWYRQQPGQSLTLIATANQGSEATYESGFVIDKFPISRPNLTFSTLTVSNMSPEDSSIYLCSVDGGTLDYGYTFGSGTRLTVV.

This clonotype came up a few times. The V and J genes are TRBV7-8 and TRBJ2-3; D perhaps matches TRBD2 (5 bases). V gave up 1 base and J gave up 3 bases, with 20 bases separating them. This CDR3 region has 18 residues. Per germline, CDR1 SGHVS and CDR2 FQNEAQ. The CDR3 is CASSLGYRKGIATDTQYF. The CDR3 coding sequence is TGTGCCAGCAGCTTAGGATATCGGAAGGGAATAGCGACAGATACGCAGTATTTT.

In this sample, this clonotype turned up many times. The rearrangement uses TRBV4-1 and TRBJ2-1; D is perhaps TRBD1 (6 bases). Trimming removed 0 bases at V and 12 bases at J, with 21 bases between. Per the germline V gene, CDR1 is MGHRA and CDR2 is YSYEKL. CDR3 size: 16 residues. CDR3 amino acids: CASSQDARTASSGQFF. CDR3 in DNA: TGCGCCAGCAGCCAAGATGCACGGACAGCCTCATCGGGGCAGTTCTTC.

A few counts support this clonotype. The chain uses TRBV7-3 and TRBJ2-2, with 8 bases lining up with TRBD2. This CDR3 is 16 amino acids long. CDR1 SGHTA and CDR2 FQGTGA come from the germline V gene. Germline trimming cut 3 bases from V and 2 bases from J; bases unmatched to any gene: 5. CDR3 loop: CASSFGGAENTGELFF. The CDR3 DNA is TGTGCCAGCAGCTTCGGGGGGGCGGAAAACACCGGGGAGCTGTTTTTT.

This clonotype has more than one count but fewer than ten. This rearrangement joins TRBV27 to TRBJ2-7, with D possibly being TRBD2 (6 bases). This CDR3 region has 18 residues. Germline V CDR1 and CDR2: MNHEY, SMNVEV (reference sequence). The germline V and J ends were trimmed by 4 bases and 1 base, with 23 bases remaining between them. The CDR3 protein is CASSYRPLRAGKSYEQYF. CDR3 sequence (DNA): TGTGCCAGCAGTTATCGCCCTTTAAGGGCGGGAAAGTCCTACGAGCAGTACTTC.

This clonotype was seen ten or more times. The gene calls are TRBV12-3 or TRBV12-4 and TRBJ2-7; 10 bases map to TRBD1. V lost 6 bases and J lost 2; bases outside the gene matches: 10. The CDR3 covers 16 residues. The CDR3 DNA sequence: TGTGCCAGCAGCGTGTGGGGGACAGGGGTTCCCTACGAGCAGTACTTC. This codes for CASSVWGTGVPYEQYF.

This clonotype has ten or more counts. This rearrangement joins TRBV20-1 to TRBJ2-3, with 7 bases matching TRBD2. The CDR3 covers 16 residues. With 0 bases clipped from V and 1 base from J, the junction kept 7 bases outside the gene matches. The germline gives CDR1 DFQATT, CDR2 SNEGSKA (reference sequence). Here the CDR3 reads CSARDRLAERTDTQYF. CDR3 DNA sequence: TGCAGTGCTAGAGATCGGCTAGCGGAACGCACAGATACGCAGTATTTT.

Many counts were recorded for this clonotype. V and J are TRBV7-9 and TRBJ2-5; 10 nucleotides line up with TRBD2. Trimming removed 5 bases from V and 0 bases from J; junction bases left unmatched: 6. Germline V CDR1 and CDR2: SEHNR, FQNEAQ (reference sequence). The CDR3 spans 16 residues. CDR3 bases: TGTGCCAGCAGCGTGGGGACTAGCGTTAACCAAGAGACCCAGTACTTC. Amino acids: CASSVGTSVNQETQYF.

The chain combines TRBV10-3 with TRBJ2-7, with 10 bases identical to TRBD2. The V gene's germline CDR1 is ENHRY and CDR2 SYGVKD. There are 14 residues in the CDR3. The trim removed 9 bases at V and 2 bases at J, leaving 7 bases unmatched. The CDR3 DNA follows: TGTGCCATTTCTCGGACTAGCGGACCCTACGAGCAGTACTTC. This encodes CAISRTSGPYEQYF.

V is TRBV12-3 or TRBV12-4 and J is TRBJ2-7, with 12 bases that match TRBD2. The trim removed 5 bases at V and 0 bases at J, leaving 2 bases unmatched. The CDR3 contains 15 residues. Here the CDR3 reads CASSTSGRLSYEQYF. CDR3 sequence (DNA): TGTGCCAGCAGTACTAGCGGGAGGCTCTCCTACGAGCAGTACTTC.

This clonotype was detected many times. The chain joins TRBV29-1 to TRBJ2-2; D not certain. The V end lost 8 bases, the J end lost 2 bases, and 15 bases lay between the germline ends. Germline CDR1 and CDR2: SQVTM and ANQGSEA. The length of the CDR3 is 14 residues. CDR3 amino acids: CSITRAGNTGELFF. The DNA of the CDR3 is TGCAGCATTACAAGGGCCGGAAACACCGGGGAGCTGTTTTTT.